The clone carrying this TCR beta chain is medium-sized by share. The antigen remains undetermined. TRB rearrangements spanning V, D and J were amplified using mixed TRB-A/B primers. One entry per CDR3 protein, called by TCRdb with MiXCR from the multiplex PCR reads. Here the sample spans about 1,200 distinct CDR3 sequences, under 30% being singletons. This CDR3 spans 13 amino acids. Trimming left V 5 bases short and J 6 bases short, with 10 bases between. The germline V gene has CDR1 MNHEY and CDR2 SVGEGT. The data belong to a study of T cell repertoires in aging, cancer and after chemotherapy. Study summary: Chronic lymphocytic leukemia patients on fludarabine- or bendamustine-based regimens gave paired samples before and after chemotherapy. Study-level findings and limits: In hematological cancer patients, infiltrated lymphoid organs may have impaired thymic emigration or peripheral T cell expansion. Across the chemotherapy interval, each cancer cohort showed higher median generation probability, suggesting thymic rebound.

Amplification of TCR beta used genomic DNA extracted from peripheral blood. The rearrangement joins TRBV6-2 or TRBV6-3 to TRBJ2-2; D not resolved. The sample comprised blood. The sequence derives from a human donor with a blood cancer. CDR3 coding DNA: TGTGCCAGCAGTGGGCTGGCGGCCGGGGAGCTGTTTTTT. Its protein product is CASSGLAAGELFF.